The clone carrying this TCR beta chain came up many times. Antigen: not known. This entry comes from a study of identical twins. Per germline, CDR1 MGHRA and CDR2 YSYEKL. V dropped 0 bases and J dropped 9; count of bases not matched to a gene: 8. This CDR3 comprises 16 residues. The study, taken as a whole, reports: Twin-shared out-of-frame alpha sequences showed excess low generation probability. Twin pairs had excess sharing that was weaker in beta out-of-frame sequences. Fewer insertions marked abundant cord blood beta clonotypes; young adult naive trended weakly, memory not at all.

The cDNA had a unique molecular identifier and a template-switch universal primer site. TCRdb called the 5' RACE reads again in MiXCR, with one record for every CDR3 protein. The sample carries about 390,000 distinct CDR3 sequences, around 9% recorded once. This clonotype was sampled from a woman aged 50 to 60 in good health. The chain employs TRBV4-1 and TRBJ2-1, with 10 bases matching TRBD2. Material for sequencing was naive T cells sorted from blood. The CDR3 nucleotides read TGCGCCAGCAGCCAAGAGGGGGCTAGCGGGGGACGTGAGCAGTTCTTC. Its protein product is CASSQEGASGGREQFF.